These 9 T cell receptor beta chains originate from one sample sequenced in a study of regulatory and conventional T cells in RAG deficiency. Produced via immunoSEQ multiplex PCR; TCRdb's table is partial and in-frame only. Of some 21,000 clones listed, 95% to 96% are singletons. Conventional CD4+ T cells were sorted from blood as CD25-low CD127-high cells. This same sample was also part of a study on regulatory T cells. That publication notes: The PCR used 52 TRBV and 13 TRBJ primers.

Sequences were obtained from CD25- CD4+ T cells sorted from blood. The receptor set was obtained from a human donor in good health.

The rearrangement uses TRBV7-8 and TRBJ1-2, with D unresolved. The CDR3 spans 13 residues. Deletions cut 3 bases from V and 8 bases from J, with 13 bases between. Germline V gene data show CDR1 as SGHVS and CDR2 as FQNEAQ. DNA for the CDR3: TGTGCCAGCAGCTTCGATGGTGGCGGGGGCTACACCTTC. Translating gives CASSFDGGGGYTF.

This chain connects TRBV19 to TRBJ1-2; TRBD1 agrees at 8 bases. The germline CDR1 and CDR2 sequences are LNHDA and SQIVND (reference sequence). V was pared by 5 bases and J by 4 bases, with 6 bases of the junction left unmatched. The CDR3 spans 14 residues. CDR3 in DNA: TGTGCCAGTAGTGTCTCCGGGACAGGCTATGGCTACACCTTC. Translating gives CASSVSGTGYGYTF.

V and J are TRBV5-1 and TRBJ2-2; D uncertain. Per germline, CDR1 SGHRS and CDR2 YFSETQ. V was pared by 0 bases and J by 4 bases, with 10 bases between. This CDR3 comprises 15 residues. CDR3 bases: TGCGCCAGCAGCTTGGGCGGAAAACTCACCGGGGAGCTGTTTTTT. Translated: CASSLGGKLTGELFF.

V usage is TRBV7-8 and J usage is TRBJ1-1; 7 nucleotides match TRBD1. CDR1 and CDR2 (germline): SGHVS, FQNEAQ. Losses at the gene ends were 2 bases for V and 5 bases for J; bases not matched to a gene: 11. The CDR3 spans 16 residues. The CDR3 here is CASSLWDSGWGTEAFF. The DNA for the CDR3 is TGTGCCAGCAGCTTATGGGACAGTGGATGGGGGACTGAAGCTTTCTTT.

The genes are TRBV7-3 and TRBJ2-7; weak D call: TRBD1 (7 bases). The CDR3 consists of 12 residues. Germline CDR1 SGHTA, CDR2 FQGTGA. Trimming cost V 5 bases and J 7 bases, with 12 bases left between them. In DNA, the CDR3 is TGTGCCAGCAGCGATTCAGGGGGGGAGCAGTACTTC. Protein: CASSDSGGEQYF.

The chain combines TRBV7-8 with TRBJ2-5; 8 bases match TRBD1. This CDR3 is 15 amino acids long. J lost 4 bases, V lost 7 bases, and 11 bases had no gene match. The germline gives CDR1 SGHVS, CDR2 FQNEAQ. CDR3 in amino acids: CASITDRVLSETQYF. CDR3 nucleotide sequence: TGTGCCAGCATTACGGACAGGGTGTTATCAGAGACCCAGTACTTC.

In regard to this clone: One end of the junction does not line up with germline, which may come from a read error. CDR3 nucleotides: TGTGCCAGCAGCGTAGCACTGTACCAAGAGGCCCAGTACTTC. Translating gives CASSVALYQEAQYF. The V and J genes are TRBV9 and TRBJ2-5; no definite D call. Germline V gene lookup returns CDR1 SGDLS and CDR2 YYNGEE. This CDR3 region has 14 residues. Using reference TRBV9 and TRBJ2-5 for the parts outside the CDR3, the full variable domain is DSGVTQTPKHLITATGQRVTLRCSPRSGDLSVYWYQQSLDQGLQFLIQYYNGEERAKGNILERFSAQQFPDLHSELNLSSLELGDSALYFCASSVALYQEAQYFGPGTRLLVL.

This chain joins TRBV19 and TRBJ1-1; no clear D. Germline CDR1 is LNHDA and CDR2 is SQIVND (reference sequence). With 2 bases removed from V and 2 bases from J, the gap between germline ends came to 24 bases. The CDR3 covers 19 residues. CDR3 loop: CASSIWGKGDRTLNTEAFF. The CDR3, as DNA: TGTGCCAGTAGTATATGGGGTAAGGGAGACCGAACTCTAAACACTGAAGCTTTCTTT.

The chain recombines TRBV29-1 with TRBJ1-2; no definite D call. V was cut by 6 bases and J by 7 bases, with 21 bases left in between. The germline gives CDR1 SQVTM, CDR2 ANQGSEA. CDR3 length: 14 residues. CDR3 nucleotide sequence: TGCAGCGTCATGGAGCGATTTGCTTCTTCTGGCTACACCTTC. Its translation is CSVMERFASSGYTF.